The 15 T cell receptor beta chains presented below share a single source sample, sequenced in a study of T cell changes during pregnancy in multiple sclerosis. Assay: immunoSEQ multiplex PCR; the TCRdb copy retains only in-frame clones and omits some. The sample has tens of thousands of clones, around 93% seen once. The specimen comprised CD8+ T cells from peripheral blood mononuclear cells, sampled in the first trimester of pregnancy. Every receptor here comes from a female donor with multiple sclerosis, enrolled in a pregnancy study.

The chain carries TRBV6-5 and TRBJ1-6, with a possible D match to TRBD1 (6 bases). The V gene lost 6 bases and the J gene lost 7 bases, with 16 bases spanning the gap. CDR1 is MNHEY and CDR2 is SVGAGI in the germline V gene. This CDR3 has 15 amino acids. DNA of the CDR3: TGTGCCAGCAGCCTCCCCGACAGGCCAAATTCACCCCTCCACTTT. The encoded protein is CASSLPDRPNSPLHF.

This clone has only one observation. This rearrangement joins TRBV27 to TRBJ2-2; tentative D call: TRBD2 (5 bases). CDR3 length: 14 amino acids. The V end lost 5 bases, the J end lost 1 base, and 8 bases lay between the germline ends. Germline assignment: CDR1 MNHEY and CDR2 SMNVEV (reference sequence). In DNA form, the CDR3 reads TGTGCCAGCAGTGTCGGGATGAACACCGGGGAGCTGTTTTTT. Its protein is CASSVGMNTGELFF.

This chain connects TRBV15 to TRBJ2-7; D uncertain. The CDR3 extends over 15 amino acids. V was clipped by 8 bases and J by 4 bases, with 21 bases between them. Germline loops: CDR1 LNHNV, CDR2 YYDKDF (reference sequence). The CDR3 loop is CATRKRPGSAYEQYF. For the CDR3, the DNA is TGTGCCACCCGAAAGAGGCCCGGGTCCGCTTACGAGCAGTACTTC.

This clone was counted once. This CDR3 reads CASSLSGGTSGDNEQFF. The CDR3, as DNA: TGTGCCAGCAGTTTATCGGGGGGGACTAGCGGCGACAATGAGCAGTTCTTC. The chain combines TRBV27 with TRBJ2-1, with 11 positions matching TRBD2. From germline, CDR1 is MNHEY and CDR2 SMNVEV (reference sequence). The ends lost 0 bases at V and 5 bases at J; junction bases unmatched: 6. CDR3 length: 17 residues.

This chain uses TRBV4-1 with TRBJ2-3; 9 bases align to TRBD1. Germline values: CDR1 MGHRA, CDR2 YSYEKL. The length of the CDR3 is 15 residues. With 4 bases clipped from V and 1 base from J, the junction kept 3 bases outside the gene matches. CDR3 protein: CASSLGQGRTDTQYF. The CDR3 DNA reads TGCGCCAGCAGCCTGGGACAGGGTCGCACAGATACGCAGTATTTT.

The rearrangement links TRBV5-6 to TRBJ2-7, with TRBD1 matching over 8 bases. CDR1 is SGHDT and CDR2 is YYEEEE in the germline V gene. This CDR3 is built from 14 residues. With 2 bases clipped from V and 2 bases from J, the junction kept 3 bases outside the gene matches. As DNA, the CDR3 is TGTGCCAGCAGCTTTCGGACAGGGACCTACGAGCAGTACTTC. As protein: CASSFRTGTYEQYF.

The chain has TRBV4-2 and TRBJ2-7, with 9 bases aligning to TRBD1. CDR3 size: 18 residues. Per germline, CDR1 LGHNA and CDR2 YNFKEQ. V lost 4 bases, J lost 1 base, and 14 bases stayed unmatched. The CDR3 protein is CASSPNWGTGPDSYEQYF. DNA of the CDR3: TGTGCCAGCAGCCCAAATTGGGGGACAGGGCCAGATTCCTACGAGCAGTACTTC.

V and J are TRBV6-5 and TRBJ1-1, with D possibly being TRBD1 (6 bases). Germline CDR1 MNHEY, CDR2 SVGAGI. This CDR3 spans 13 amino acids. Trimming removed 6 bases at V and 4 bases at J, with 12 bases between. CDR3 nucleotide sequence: TGTGCCAGCAGACCGGGGGGGCCCACTGAAGCTTTCTTT. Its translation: CASRPGGPTEAFF.

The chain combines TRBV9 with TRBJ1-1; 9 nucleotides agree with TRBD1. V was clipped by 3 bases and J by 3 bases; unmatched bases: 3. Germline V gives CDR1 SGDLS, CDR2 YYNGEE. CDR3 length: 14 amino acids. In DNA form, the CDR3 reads TGTGCCAGCAGCGAACAGGGGGCGGACACTGAAGCTTTCTTT. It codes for CASSEQGADTEAFF.

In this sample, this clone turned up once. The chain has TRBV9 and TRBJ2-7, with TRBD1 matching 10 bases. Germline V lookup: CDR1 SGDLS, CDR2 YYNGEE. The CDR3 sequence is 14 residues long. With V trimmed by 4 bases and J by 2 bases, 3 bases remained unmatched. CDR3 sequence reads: CASSPGQGAYEQYF. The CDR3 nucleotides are TGTGCCAGCAGCCCAGGACAGGGGGCCTACGAGCAGTACTTC.

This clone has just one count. The CDR3 DNA is TGTGCCATCAGTGGCGGGGGGAGCGGCTATGGCTACACCTTC. Its translation is CAISGGGSGYGYTF. The chain employs TRBV10-3 and TRBJ1-2; maybe TRBD1 (5 bases). V was trimmed by 4 bases and J by 4 bases, leaving 13 bases between them. The CDR3 covers 14 residues. Germline lookup yields CDR1 ENHRY and CDR2 SYGVKD.

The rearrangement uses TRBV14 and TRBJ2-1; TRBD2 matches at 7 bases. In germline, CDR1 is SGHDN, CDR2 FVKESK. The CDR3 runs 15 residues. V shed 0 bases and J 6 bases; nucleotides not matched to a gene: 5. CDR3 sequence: CASSQDSGGGNEQFF. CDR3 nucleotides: TGTGCCAGCAGCCAAGACTCGGGGGGAGGCAATGAGCAGTTCTTC.

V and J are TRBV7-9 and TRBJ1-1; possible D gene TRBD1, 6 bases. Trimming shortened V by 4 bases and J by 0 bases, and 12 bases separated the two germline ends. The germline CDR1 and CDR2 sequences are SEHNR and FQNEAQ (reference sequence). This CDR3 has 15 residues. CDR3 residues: CASSSTGTMNTEAFF. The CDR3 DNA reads TGTGCCAGCAGCTCAACCGGGACAATGAACACTGAAGCTTTCTTT. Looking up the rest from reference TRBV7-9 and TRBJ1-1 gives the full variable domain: DTGVSQNPRHKITKRGQNVTFRCDPISEHNRLYWYRQTLGQGPEFLTYFQNEAQLEKSRLLSDRFSAERPKGSFSTLEIQRTEQGDSAMYLCASSSTGTMNTEAFFGQGTRLTVV.

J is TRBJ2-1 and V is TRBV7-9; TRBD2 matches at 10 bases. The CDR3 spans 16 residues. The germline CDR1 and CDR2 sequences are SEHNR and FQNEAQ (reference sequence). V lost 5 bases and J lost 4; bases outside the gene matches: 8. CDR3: CASSNEELAGYNEQFF. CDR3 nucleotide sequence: TGTGCCAGCAGCAACGAGGAACTAGCGGGATACAATGAGCAGTTCTTC.

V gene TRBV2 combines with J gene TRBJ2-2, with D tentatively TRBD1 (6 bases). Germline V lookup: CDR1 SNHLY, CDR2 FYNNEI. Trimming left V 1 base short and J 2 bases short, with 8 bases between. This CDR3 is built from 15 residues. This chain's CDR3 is CASSEDRVNTGELFF. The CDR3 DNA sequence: TGTGCCAGCAGTGAAGACAGGGTCAACACCGGGGAGCTGTTTTTT.